The present TCR beta chain was sequenced within a study of control samples from healthy donors and cancer patients. TCRdb's copy holds only in-frame clones and misses some; the assay was immunoSEQ multiplex PCR. The sample has about 170,000 clones; 93% are singletons. The receptor was derived from a woman in her fifties or sixties in good health. Sequencing used blood.

The CDR3 DNA reads TGTGCCAGCAGCTTAGAGGGCCATAGCAATCAGCCCCAGCATTTT. Translation: CASSLEGHSNQPQHF. The chain is built from TRBV7-2 and TRBJ1-5; D unresolved. Trimming stripped 1 base from V and 0 bases from J, with 7 bases between. Germline values: CDR1 SGHTA, CDR2 FQGNSA. The CDR3 runs 15 residues.